This T cell receptor beta chain was observed in a study of CD8+ T cells in alopecia areata. Across the study: Oral tofacitinib, 5 to 10 mg twice daily, was given in an open-label trial. Findings of the study overall: Clonality in lesional scalp, especially alopecia totalis/universalis, exceeded that of normal scalp. Normal skin's resident alphabeta T cells are also sequenced in scalp samples.

Comments on this clone: Its antigen is undetermined.

CDR3 length: 16 residues. CDR1 is SGHVS and CDR2 is FNYEAQ in the germline V gene. V was trimmed by 7 bases and J by 6 bases, leaving 23 bases between them. CD4+ and CD8+ T cells were sorted from PBMCs stained for CD3, CD4 and CD8. cDNA reverse transcribed from extracted RNA served as the sequencing template. The method was immunoSEQ multiplex PCR; TCRdb's version includes in-frame clones alone and lacks a portion of them. This sample has 100,000 to 150,000 clones; approximately 53% occur once, and the top ten carry 4.5%. Specimen: CD4+ T cells sorted from blood, collected at week 0. This receptor was taken from a human donor with alopecia areata. This chain joins TRBV7-6 and TRBJ2-3; D is perhaps TRBD1 or TRBD2 (6 bases each). The CDR3 DNA follows: TGTGCCAGCACCCCAGGAGGGGGACTGGACTCTGATACGCAGTATTTT. It yields the protein CASTPGGGLDSDTQYF.